This T cell receptor beta chain is drawn from a study of cytomegalovirus exposure and HLA in healthy donors. Those who donated were healthy bone marrow donors. Overall study findings and caveats: It was assumed in the presence/absence analyses that sequencing depth was roughly uniform across donors.

The CDR3 has 12 residues. Germline CDR1 MDHEN, CDR2 SYDVKM. V shed 8 bases and J 2 bases; nucleotides not matched to a gene: 3. Details on this clone: Antigen unknown.

Primers: 60 Vbeta forward and 13 Jbeta reverse. TCRdb's table, derived via immunoSEQ multiplex PCR, lists solely in-frame clones and lacks some. The sample shows approximately 100,000 clones, about 74% of them seen only once. Sequencing used PBMCs. This sequence was found in a male donor in good health and CMV-seronegative. The chain employs TRBV28 and TRBJ2-7; 7 bases line up with TRBD2. The CDR3 region is CASRGSPYEQYF. In nucleotides, the CDR3 is TGTGCCAGCCGCGGGAGTCCCTACGAGCAGTACTTC.